The sequence of this T cell receptor beta chain was determined in a study of human T cells and chemical hapten exposure. Study-wide findings and caveats: Expanded TCRs created a significantly greater count of big CDR3 similarity clusters than controls did. Having alopecia, the donors may differ immunologically from healthy people.

Turning to this clonotype: Its antigen is not identified. A much larger clone lies one base from this, so it may be a read error.

MiXCR, applied by TCRdb to the RACE reads, yields one record per CDR3 protein. The sample has about 68,000 distinct CDR3 sequences, approximately 9.9% seen once; the top ten hold 4.5% to 5.5%. Time point: pre-sensitization, week 0. Treatment denoted: therapeutic diphenylcyclopropenone sensitization with weekly scalp DPC. The sequenced sample was whole blood, obtained in connection with sensitization to the hapten diphenylcyclopropenone (DPC). The clonotype comes from a woman between 50 and 59 years old with alopecia areata. Some clones in this sample may be carry-over from other donors' samples.

Here the CDR3 reads CASSSDSGRTRTGELFF. The CDR3, as DNA: TGTGCCAGCAGCTCCGACAGCGGGAGGACCAGAACCGGGGAGCTGTTTTTT. This chain uses TRBV11-2 with TRBJ2-2; the match to TRBD2 covers 9 bases. The V and J ends lost 4 bases and 5 bases, in that order; junction bases with no gene match: 11. Germline CDR1 is SGHAT and CDR2 is FQNNGV. CDR3 length: 17 residues.